Presented here are 5 T cell receptor beta chains from one specimen sequenced in a study of Graves' ophthalmopathy and Graves' hyperthyroidism. Amplified material comprised TCR beta CDR3 regions derived from RNA transcripts. The first-round RT-PCR employed HTBI primers together with the Qiagen OneStep RT-PCR kit. A multiplex PCR was then performed as the second round. Each CDR3 protein gets one entry after TCRdb re-called the multiplex PCR reads with MiXCR. The sample consists of roughly 380,000 distinct CDR3 sequences, approximately 15% of them appearing once. The sequenced sample was peripheral blood. These receptors were taken from a woman between 18 and 30 years old with stable Graves' hyperthyroidism.

This clonotype came up many times. This chain joins TRBV14 and TRBJ2-7; TRBD1 aligns across 9 bases. Germline trimming cut 2 bases from V and 6 bases from J; bases unmatched to any gene: 8. The CDR3 spans 15 residues. Germline V gene lookup returns CDR1 SGHDN and CDR2 FVKESK. The CDR3 nucleotides are TGTGCCAGCAGCCAAACCGGGACAGGGACCATCGAGCAGTACTTC. Translating gives CASSQTGTGTIEQYF.

This clonotype was found many times. The chain links TRBV10-3 to TRBJ2-5; no definite D call. The CDR3 consists of 13 residues. V gave up 0 bases and J gave up 2 bases, with 4 bases separating them. Germline values: CDR1 ENHRY, CDR2 SYGVKD. The CDR3 region is CAISESPQETQYF. In DNA, the CDR3 is TGTGCCATCAGTGAGTCTCCACAAGAGACCCAGTACTTC.

This rearrangement joins TRBV18 to TRBJ1-1; weak D call: TRBD1 (6 bases). Germline V gene data show CDR1 as KGHSH and CDR2 as LQKENI. CDR3 size: 16 residues. Deletions cut 0 bases from V and 0 bases from J, with 11 bases between. The CDR3: CASSPPVRGLNTEAFF. CDR3 nucleotide sequence: TGTGCCAGCTCACCACCGGTGAGGGGGTTGAACACTGAAGCTTTCTTT.

There are many counts of this clonotype. The V and J genes are TRBV5-1 and TRBJ2-5; possible D gene TRBD1, 5 bases. This CDR3 spans 15 amino acids. Trimming took 4 bases from V and 4 from J, leaving 17 bases between them. Germline V CDR1 and CDR2: SGHRS, YFSETQ. CDR3 nucleotide sequence: TGCGCCAGCAGCAATTTGGGGCCGGGCGGAGAGACCCAGTACTTC. This translates into CASSNLGPGGETQYF.

In its sample, this clonotype was seen many times. The chain carries TRBV12-5 and TRBJ2-5; D ambiguous. The length of the CDR3 is 14 residues. Germline V CDR1 and CDR2: LGHNT, FRNRAP. Trimming cost V 1 base and J 2 bases, with 8 bases left between them. The CDR3 reads CASGLGIRQETQYF. CDR3 bases: TGTGCTAGTGGTTTGGGGATCAGACAAGAGACCCAGTACTTC.